The 29 T cell receptor beta chains given below trace back to one sample, sequenced in a study of beta chain features in type 1 diabetes. The authors reverse transcribed all of the isolated RNA, so sequencing captured expressed TCRB transcripts. Only in-frame clones appear in the TCRdb table, and some are missing; sequencing was by immunoSEQ multiplex PCR. Of a few hundred thousand clones listed, 14% are singletons. Sequencing was carried out using central memory CD4+ T cells from blood. These receptors all come from a man aged 30 to 39 in good health.

In regard to this clone: Other DNA sequences within the sample encode an identical CDR3. V gene TRBV4-3 combines with J gene TRBJ1-1, with D possibly TRBD1 on 6 matching bases. Trimming took 0 bases from V and 0 from J, leaving 8 bases between them. Germline loops: CDR1 LGHNA, CDR2 YSLEER. The CDR3 covers 15 residues. The CDR3 coding sequence is TGCGCCAGCAGCCAAGAAAGGACAGTGAACACTGAAGCTTTCTTT. This encodes CASSQERTVNTEAFF.

This clone has more than one count but fewer than ten. The chain couples TRBV6-5 to TRBJ1-1; the match to TRBD1 covers 7 bases. The CDR3 runs 13 residues. After removal of 6 bases from V and 5 bases from J, the junction contained 6 bases not matched to a gene. The V gene's germline CDR1 is MNHEY and CDR2 SVGAGI. The CDR3 DNA reads as TGTGCCAGCAGAACAACAGGGGTGACTGAAGCTTTCTTT. Its protein product is CASRTTGVTEAFF.

V and J are TRBV14 and TRBJ2-5; D gene unclear. The J call may not be correct, given that the DNA end is closer to TRBJ2-7. Germline CDR1 SGHDN, CDR2 FVKESK. This CDR3 is built from 16 residues. CDR3 in DNA: TGTGCCAGCAGCCACAGCGAGGCATCAGTCCCCTACGAGCAGTACTTC. Translating gives CASSHSEASVPYEQYF.

V gene TRBV6-5 combines with J gene TRBJ2-5, with 7 positions matching TRBD2. Germline CDR1 and CDR2: MNHEY and SVGAGI. V lost 0 bases, J lost 5 bases, and 3 bases stayed unmatched. The CDR3 is 14 residues long. The chain's CDR3 is CASSYSQGGETQYF. CDR3 sequence (DNA): TGTGCCAGCAGTTACTCGCAGGGAGGGGAGACCCAGTACTTC.

This clone was seen at least ten times. The chain employs TRBV7-2 and TRBJ2-4, with 7 nucleotides matching TRBD2. The CDR3 contains 12 residues. Germline lookup yields CDR1 SGHTA and CDR2 FQGNSA. V shed 5 bases and J 9 bases; nucleotides not matched to a gene: 4. The CDR3 nucleotides read TGTGCCAGCAGCCTGACGGGGGGCATTCAGTACTTC. Protein product: CASSLTGGIQYF.

This clone was counted a few times. The chain couples TRBV4-2 to TRBJ2-1, with D hard to call. Germline loops: CDR1 LGHNA, CDR2 YNFKEQ. The germline V and J ends were trimmed by 4 bases and 0 bases, with 13 bases remaining between them. CDR3 length: 16 amino acids. This CDR3 reads CASSPTHKSSYNEQFF. CDR3 in DNA: TGTGCCAGCAGCCCGACCCATAAGAGCTCCTACAATGAGCAGTTCTTC.

This clone has more than one count but fewer than ten. The V and J genes are TRBV6-6 and TRBJ1-1; D is possibly TRBD1 (6 bases). V was pared by 4 bases and J by 11 bases, with 11 bases between. Per germline, CDR1 MNHNY and CDR2 SVGAGI (reference sequence). CDR3 size: 11 residues. The CDR3 spells CASSSTGPAFF. In DNA form, the CDR3 reads TGTGCCAGCAGTTCAACAGGGCCGGCTTTCTTT.

This clone was detected a few times. This chain connects TRBV7-6 to TRBJ1-6; D is ambiguous. The ends were cut back, 4 bases at V and 10 bases at J, with 11 bases in the middle. The germline CDR1 and CDR2 sequences are SGHVS and FNYEAQ. This CDR3 has 13 amino acids. CDR3: CASSSQAASPLHF. The CDR3 bases are TGTGCCAGCAGCTCTCAGGCCGCCTCACCCCTCCACTTT.

Here the CDR3 DNA reads TGTGCCAGCAGCCAAGAACACGGATCCGGGGGGCAGTTCTTC. This encodes CASSQEHGSGGQFF. The chain employs TRBV4-2 and TRBJ2-1; D possibly corresponds to TRBD2 (6 bases). Germline V gene sequence: CDR1 LGHNA, CDR2 YNFKEQ. The CDR3 is 14 residues long. V lost 0 bases to trimming and J lost 12 bases, with 15 bases between them.

V is TRBV5-4 and J is TRBJ2-2; TRBD1 agrees at 9 bases. J was trimmed by 1 base and V by 3 bases; bases with no gene match: 4. The length of the CDR3 is 16 residues. The germline CDR1 and CDR2 sequences are SGHNT and YYREEE (reference sequence). Here the CDR3 reads CASSYYRGLNTGELFF. CDR3 nucleotide sequence: TGTGCCAGCAGCTATTACAGGGGGCTGAACACCGGGGAGCTGTTTTTT. Full variable domain (missing parts from reference TRBV5-4 and TRBJ2-2): ETGVTQSPTHLIKTRGQQVTLRCSSQSGHNTVSWYQQALGQGPQFIFQYYREEENGRGNFPPRFSGLQFPNYSSELNVNALELDDSALYLCASSYYRGLNTGELFFGEGSRLTVL.

The chain employs TRBV4-3 and TRBJ1-5; D ambiguous. Per germline, CDR1 LGHNA and CDR2 YSLEER. The CDR3 runs 15 residues. The ends were cut back, 0 bases at V and 5 bases at J, with 11 bases in the middle. CDR3 in DNA: TGCGCCAGCAGCCAAGATGGAGGAACCCATCAGCCCCAGCATTTT. This sequence encodes CASSQDGGTHQPQHF.

The gene calls are TRBV7-2 and TRBJ2-4; perhaps TRBD1 as D (6 bases). The CDR3 spans 14 residues. CDR1 and CDR2 from the germline V gene are SGHTA and FQGNSA. V gave up 4 bases and J gave up 7 bases, with 14 bases separating them. DNA of the CDR3: TGTGCCAGCAGCTCACAGGGCAAGGGGAACATTCAGTACTTC. Its translation is CASSSQGKGNIQYF.

This clone has more than one count but fewer than ten. V gene TRBV6-6 combines with J gene TRBJ2-2; D is possibly TRBD1 (6 bases). V was cut by 5 bases and J by 6 bases, with 16 bases left in between. In germline, CDR1 is MNHNY, CDR2 SVGAGI (reference sequence). CDR3 size: 15 residues. The CDR3 DNA sequence: TGTGCCAGCAGTCCACAGGGCCCTGGATCCGGGGAGCTGTTTTTT. This sequence encodes CASSPQGPGSGELFF.

This clone was counted a single time. V and J are TRBV5-1 and TRBJ2-6; tentatively, D is TRBD1 (7 bases). The CDR3 totals 18 residues. Trimming cost V 4 bases and J 2 bases, with 19 bases left between them. Germline values: CDR1 SGHRS, CDR2 YFSETQ. The CDR3 DNA follows: TGCGCCAGCAGCGAGGCAGGGGGGACCCGAACTGGGGCCAACGTCCTGACTTTC. Its protein product is CASSEAGGTRTGANVLTF.

The table lists this clone with many counts. This chain links TRBV19 with TRBJ2-4, with TRBD1 matching over 7 bases. Germline trimming cut 7 bases from V and 0 bases from J; bases unmatched to any gene: 6. This CDR3 spans 15 amino acids. Germline V CDR1 and CDR2: LNHDA, SQIVND (reference sequence). CDR3 region: CASKQGQLAKNIQYF. DNA of the CDR3: TGTGCCAGTAAACAGGGGCAACTAGCCAAAAACATTCAGTACTTC.

The chain uses TRBV13 and TRBJ2-7; D tentatively fits TRBD1 or TRBD2 (6 bases each). Per germline, CDR1 PRHDT and CDR2 FYEKMQ (reference sequence). Trimming removed 5 bases from V and 2 bases from J, with 13 bases in between. This CDR3 has 14 residues. The CDR3 coding sequence is TGTGCCAGCAGCATCGACAGGACTACCTACGAGCAGTACTTC. Encoded protein: CASSIDRTTYEQYF.

The chain joins TRBV9 to TRBJ1-2; TRBD1 might be the D (5 bases). Trimming removed 3 bases from V and 3 bases from J, with 9 bases in between. Germline assignment: CDR1 SGDLS and CDR2 YYNGEE. The CDR3 spans 13 residues. CDR3 bases: TGTGCCAGCAGCGGGCGAGGGGACTATGGCTACACCTTC. Translated, it gives CASSGRGDYGYTF.

The count of this clone is one. The chain combines TRBV5-4 with TRBJ1-2; tentatively, D is TRBD1 (6 bases). The V gene's germline CDR1 is SGHNT and CDR2 YYREEE (reference sequence). This CDR3 contains 13 residues. V was trimmed by 4 bases and J by 3 bases, leaving 10 bases between them. CDR3 DNA: TGTGCCAGCAGCCCCAACAGGGACTATGGCTACACCTTC. It yields the protein CASSPNRDYGYTF.

The chain is built from TRBV29-1 and TRBJ1-2; no definite D call. This CDR3 is 11 amino acids long. The germline CDR1 and CDR2 sequences are SQVTM and ANQGSEA. Between the trimmed V and J ends, which lost 7 bases and 2 bases, there was a span of 8 bases. The CDR3 region has the DNA TGCAGCGCCGACGGGAACTATGGCTACACCTTC. It yields the protein CSADGNYGYTF.

V usage is TRBV5-1 and J usage is TRBJ1-2; 9 bases are a match to TRBD1. There are 17 residues in the CDR3. The germline gives CDR1 SGHRS, CDR2 YFSETQ. Unmatched junction bases numbered 14, after V lost 6 bases and J lost 2 bases. This CDR3 reads CASKTGTGSSVNYGYTF. The CDR3 DNA is TGCGCCAGCAAAACCGGGACAGGGAGTTCAGTAAACTATGGCTACACCTTC.

This clone was seen only a few times. The V call is TRBV5-6, the J call TRBJ1-2; the D gene is possibly TRBD1 (5 bases). V shed 0 bases and J shed 4 bases, with 10 bases lying between them. Germline V gene data show CDR1 as SGHDT and CDR2 as YYEEEE. The CDR3 runs 14 residues. DNA for the CDR3: TGTGCCAGCAGCTTGGAAGGGACGGTCTATGGCTACACCTTC. This gives the protein CASSLEGTVYGYTF.

This clone appeared many times. The genes are TRBV2 and TRBJ1-1; D is undetermined. The germline CDR1 and CDR2 sequences are SNHLY and FYNNEI. This CDR3 spans 11 amino acids. With 5 bases removed from V and 3 bases from J, the gap between germline ends came to 4 bases. CDR3 nucleotide sequence: TGTGCCAGCAGTAGTGACACTGAAGCTTTCTTT. This codes for CASSSDTEAFF.

In this sample, this clone turned up a few times. This chain joins TRBV6-5 and TRBJ1-2, with D unclear. The V end was cut by 5 bases, the J end by 5 bases, with 12 bases between. The CDR3 spans 13 residues. Germline V CDR1 and CDR2: MNHEY, SVGAGI. CDR3 nucleotide sequence: TGTGCCAGCAGTGCCTCGATACAGTATGGCTACACCTTC. This encodes CASSASIQYGYTF.

This clone was recorded a few times. The V call is TRBV4-3, the J call TRBJ2-3; 9 bases are shared with TRBD1. Germline V gene data show CDR1 as LGHNA and CDR2 as YSLEER. The length of the CDR3 is 16 residues. V lost 4 bases to trimming and J lost 2 bases; unmatched junction nucleotides: 7. In DNA form, the CDR3 reads TGCGCCAGCAGCCGAACGGGACAGGGCTTCACAGATACGCAGTATTTT. This translates into CASSRTGQGFTDTQYF.

The chain combines TRBV15 with TRBJ2-5, with TRBD1 matching 7 bases. Looked up from germline, CDR1 is LNHNV and CDR2 is YYDKDF (reference sequence). V lost 0 bases, J lost 0 bases, and 10 bases stayed unmatched. The CDR3 spans 18 residues. The CDR3 DNA reads as TGTGCCACCAGCAGAGATCTGGGGCGACAGGGTTACCAAGAGACCCAGTACTTC. Protein: CATSRDLGRQGYQETQYF.

The CDR3 here is CASSSGHPNSPLHF. The CDR3 DNA is TGTGCCAGCAGTTCGGGACACCCAAATTCACCCCTCCACTTT. This chain links TRBV7-2 with TRBJ1-6; possibly TRBD1 for D (6 bases). This CDR3 is 14 amino acids long. V was pared by 6 bases and J by 7 bases, with 13 bases between. Germline CDR1 and CDR2: SGHTA and FQGNSA.

This clone was observed a few times. The chain couples TRBV30 to TRBJ1-3, with D maybe TRBD1 (5 bases). V shed 4 bases and J shed 4 bases, with 17 bases lying between them. The germline V gene encodes CDR1 GTSNPN and CDR2 SVGIG (reference sequence). This CDR3 comprises 15 residues. The DNA of the CDR3 is TGTGCCTGGAAGGGGCCAGACCTGGCGGGAAACACCATATATTTT. It specifies CAWKGPDLAGNTIYF. Together with reference TRBV30 and TRBJ1-3, the CDR3 gives the full variable domain: SQTIHQWPATLVQPVGSPLSLECTVEGTSNPNLYWYRQAAGRGLQLLFYSVGIGQISSEVPQNLSASRPQDRQFILSSKKLLLSDSGFYLCAWKGPDLAGNTIYFGEGSWLTVV.

This clone was seen a handful of times. J is TRBJ2-3 and V is TRBV11-1, with D maybe TRBD1 (6 bases). This CDR3 has 14 amino acids. Germline V lookup: CDR1 SGHAT, CDR2 FQDESV (reference sequence). The V gene lost 3 bases and the J gene lost 6 bases, with 13 bases spanning the gap. This CDR3 is CASSLPGQFDTQYF. CDR3 nucleotides: TGTGCCAGCAGCTTGCCCGGACAGTTTGATACGCAGTATTTT.

The sample holds a few counts of this clone. This chain links TRBV4-3 with TRBJ2-1; D ambiguous. CDR1 is LGHNA and CDR2 is YSLEER in the germline V gene. The germline V and J ends were trimmed by 4 bases and 0 bases, with 16 bases remaining between them. The CDR3 length is 17 residues. The CDR3 spells CASSPTPSARSYNEQFF. DNA of the CDR3: TGCGCCAGCAGCCCTACCCCATCAGCCCGCTCCTACAATGAGCAGTTCTTC.